These T cell receptor beta chains were read from a single sample in a study of T cell changes during pregnancy in multiple sclerosis. Produced via immunoSEQ multiplex PCR; TCRdb's table is partial and in-frame only. The sample has tens of thousands of clones; around 93% are singletons. Source: peripheral blood, taken in the first trimester of pregnancy. All receptors derive from a female donor with multiple sclerosis, enrolled in a pregnancy study. CDR3s include the opening cysteine and the closing phenylalanine or tryptophan. D genes are given only for firm matches. The listing skips clone size in some rows; elsewhere it reads once, few, many or a size class.

-	TRBV29-1	12	-	TRBJ2-7	TGCAGCGCCAGGGGAAGCTCCTACGAGCAGTACTTC	CSARGSSYEQYF
-	TRBV9	17	-	TRBJ2-3	TGTGCCAGCAGCAGCCCGGAGGGCCTTTATAGCACAGATACGCAGTATTTT	CASSSPEGLYSTDTQYF
-	TRBV9	14	few	TRBJ1-1	TGTGCCAGCAGCACCACAGGTCAGATCACTGAAGCTTTCTTT	CASSTTGQITEAFF
-	TRBV5-1	14	-	TRBJ2-3	TGCGCCAGCAGCCTCCGGACAGCTGAAGATGCGCAGTATTTT	CASSLRTAEDAQYF
TRBD1	TRBV5-6	16	-	TRBJ1-5	TGTGCCAGCAGCCTAAGACAGGGCGGGAACAATCAGCCCCAGCATTTT	CASSLRQGGNNQPQHF
-	TRBV5-8	16	-	TRBJ2-5	TGTGCCAGCATACCGGAAGGGGGTCGGGTGGCGGAGACCCAGTACTTC	CASIPEGGRVAETQYF
-	TRBV18	13	-	TRBJ1-4	TGTGCCAGCTCACCAGGGGGGAATGAAAAACTGTTTTTT	CASSPGGNEKLFF
-	TRBV6-6	13	-	TRBJ2-7	TGTGCCAGCAGGCGCCAACAGGCCTACGAGCAGTACTTC	CASRRQQAYEQYF
-	TRBV25-1	14	few	TRBJ2-2	TGTGCCAGCAGTGAATCCAGGGACACCGGGGAGCTGTTTTTT	CASSESRDTGELFF
-	TRBV7-9	13	-	TRBJ1-1	TGTGCCAGCAGTTCCGAGGGAGGGGGTGAAGCTTTCTTT	CASSSEGGGEAFF
TRBD2	TRBV2	14	-	TRBJ2-7	TGTGCCAGCAGGCCGGTGCTAGCGGGGGACGAGCAGTACTTC	CASRPVLAGDEQYF
TRBD1	TRBV7-6	15	-	TRBJ1-2	TGTGCCAGCAGCTTAGGGGCAGGGGGCGCCTTTGGCTACACCTTC	CASSLGAGGAFGYTF
-	TRBV5-1	16	few	TRBJ1-1	TGCGCCAGCAGTCCCCTTTACGGGGGGGTTTATACTGAAGCTTTCTTT	CASSPLYGGVYTEAFF
-	TRBV5-1	14	-	TRBJ1-2	TGCGCCAGCAGCACTCGACAGGCTAACTATGGCTACACCTTC	CASSTRQANYGYTF
-	TRBV30	12	-	TRBJ2-7	TGTGCCTGGAGTAGGAGATACTACGAGCAGTACTTC	CAWSRRYYEQYF
TRBD2	TRBV19	13	few	TRBJ2-1	TGTGCCAGTAGTACTACTAGCGGGAGCGAGCAGTTCTTC	CASSTTSGSEQFF
TRBD2	TRBV28	14	-	TRBJ2-1	TGTGCCAGCAGTTTAGCGGGAGGGCCCAATGAGCAGTTCTTC	CASSLAGGPNEQFF
TRBD1	TRBV6-5	16	-	TRBJ2-5	TGTGCCAGCAGTTACACCGGGACAGTAAGTCAAGAGACCCAGTACTTC	CASSYTGTVSQETQYF
-	TRBV11-2	16	-	TRBJ1-5	TGTGCCAGCAGCTTAGATTCAGGATGGGGCAATCAGCCCCAGCATTTT	CASSLDSGWGNQPQHF
-	TRBV10-3	13	-	TRBJ2-2	TGTGCCATCAGTGAGCGAGAGACCGGGGAGCTGTTTTTT	CAISERETGELFF
-	TRBV5-4	16	-	TRBJ2-3	TGTGCCAGCAGCCTAGTCGCCGGGCGGAGGACAGATACGCAGTATTTT	CASSLVAGRRTDTQYF
TRBD1	TRBV19	14	-	TRBJ1-5	TGTGCCAGTACTACGGGACAGGGATATCAGCCCCAGCATTTT	CASTTGQGYQPQHF
TRBD2	TRBV11-2	15	once	TRBJ2-7	TGTGCCAGCAGCTTAGGTCCTAGCGGGAACTACGAGCAGTACTTC	CASSLGPSGNYEQYF
-	TRBV29-1	15	-	TRBJ1-4	TGCAGCGTTGTTGGTGGGGCGGGGACGGGGGAAAAACTGTTTTTT	CSVVGGAGTGEKLFF
-	TRBV6-6	14	-	TRBJ2-3	TGTGCCAGCAGTTCACGACGACTAGAAGATACGCAGTATTTT	CASSSRRLEDTQYF
-	TRBV5-3	14	once	TRBJ1-2	TGTGCCAGAAGCTTGGATACAGGGCCTAGTGGCTACACCTTC	CARSLDTGPSGYTF